Detailed here is one T cell receptor beta chain. Its specificity is unknown. This entry comes from a study of cytomegalovirus exposure and HLA in healthy donors. The study, taken as a whole, reports: When analyzed later, a missense DCLRE1C variant was found to be linked to TCR beta V- and J-gene trimming. Reports credit the classifier with highly specific, highly sensitive diagnosis of cytomegalovirus status. Near-uniform donor sequencing depth was presumed by presence/absence analyses. Data from an earlier analysis indicated that most TCR beta V segments were productive either about 90% or about 30% of the time.

A multiplex PCR was run with 60 Vbeta primers and 13 Jbeta primers. Assay: immunoSEQ multiplex PCR; the TCRdb copy retains only in-frame clones and omits some. In the table there are some 150,000 clones, about 61% of which are singletons. The source of this sequence is a woman aged 35 to 49 in good health and CMV-seronegative. Sequencing used PBMCs.

The chain's CDR3 is CASSVVLQHF. The CDR3 coding sequence is TGTGCCAGCAGCGTAGTCCTCCAGCATTTT. The chain combines TRBV9 with TRBJ1-5; D ambiguous. Germline CDR1 is SGDLS and CDR2 is YYNGEE. This CDR3 spans 10 amino acids. V was pared by 0 bases and J by 12 bases, with 4 bases between.